Below, 27 T cell receptor beta chains from the same sample are listed, as sequenced in a study of PD-L1 blockade in urothelial cancer. Assay: immunoSEQ multiplex PCR; the TCRdb copy retains only in-frame clones and omits some. Of 35,000 to 45,000 clones listed, more than 65% are singletons. The specimen comprised PBMCs, sampled around atezolizumab (anti-PD-L1) treatment. The source of these receptors is a man between 65 and 79 years old with urothelial cancer.

This chain joins TRBV2 and TRBJ1-4; 9 bases align to TRBD1. This CDR3 spans 16 amino acids. V dropped 8 bases and J dropped 10; count of bases not matched to a gene: 17. Germline V gene lookup returns CDR1 SNHLY and CDR2 FYNNEI. The CDR3 region is CASLSISGTGRGKLFF. CDR3 nucleotides: TGTGCCAGCCTCTCGATTTCTGGGACAGGGAGGGGAAAACTGTTTTTT.

The chain uses TRBV7-9 and TRBJ2-3; TRBD2 agrees at 7 bases. V lost 4 bases to trimming and J lost 4 bases; unmatched junction nucleotides: 11. The CDR3 extends over 16 amino acids. Germline lookup yields CDR1 SEHNR and CDR2 FQNEAQ (reference sequence). Here the CDR3 DNA reads TGTGCCAGCAGCTGGATAGCGGGCCCCGGGCCAGATACGCAGTATTTT. Residues: CASSWIAGPGPDTQYF. The full variable domain, rest sourced from reference TRBV7-9 and TRBJ2-3, is DTGVSQNPRHKITKRGQNVTFRCDPISEHNRLYWYRQTLGQGPEFLTYFQNEAQLEKSRLLSDRFSAERPKGSFSTLEIQRTEQGDSAMYLCASSWIAGPGPDTQYFGPGTRLTVL.

The rearrangement joins TRBV7-2 to TRBJ2-7, with unresolved D. The CDR3 is 11 amino acids. The V and J ends lost 4 bases and 7 bases respectively, with 8 bases between them. From germline, CDR1 is SGHTA and CDR2 FQGNSA. CDR3 loop: CASSSGSEQYF. CDR3 coding DNA: TGTGCCAGCAGCTCCGGGTCAGAGCAGTACTTC.

J is TRBJ1-1 and V is TRBV15; D possibly corresponds to TRBD1 (5 bases). Germline V CDR1 and CDR2: LNHNV, YYDKDF (reference sequence). V lost 0 bases and J 3 bases, leaving 11 bases between the germline ends. The CDR3 is 15 residues long. The CDR3 sequence is CATSRDRTSYTEAFF. Here the CDR3 DNA reads TGTGCCACCAGCAGAGACCGGACATCTTACACTGAAGCTTTCTTT.

This clone is labeled as medium-sized. V and J are TRBV28 and TRBJ1-5, with TRBD1 matching over 7 bases. J gave up 11 bases and V 10 bases, and 17 bases lay outside the gene matches. Germline V gene lookup returns CDR1 MDHEN and CDR2 SYDVKM. CDR3 length: 14 residues. CDR3 DNA sequence: TGTGCCACCAGGTTAGGGGGCGGGCGAGGGTCCCAGCATTTT. Its protein is CATRLGGGRGSQHF. The whole variable domain, remainder taken from reference TRBV28 and TRBJ1-5, is DVKVTQSSRYLVKRTGEKVFLECVQDMDHENMFWYRQDPGLGLRLIYFSYDVKMKEKGDIPEGYSVSREKKERFSLILESASTNQTSMYLCATRLGGGRGSQHFGDGTRLSIL.

The CDR3 coding sequence is TGCGCCAGCAGCCAGGTGGTTCACAAGAACACCGGGGAGCTGTTTTTT. This sequence encodes CASSQVVHKNTGELFF. The chain recombines TRBV4-1 with TRBJ2-2; D gene uncertain. V dropped 3 bases and J dropped 1 base, with 12 bases sitting between them. Germline V gene lookup returns CDR1 MGHRA and CDR2 YSYEKL. CDR3 size: 16 residues.

The V call is TRBV6-1, the J call TRBJ2-4; maybe TRBD1 (6 bases). The CDR3 loop spans 15 amino acids. Germline CDR1 MNHNS, CDR2 SASEGT. V lost 4 bases, J lost 0 bases, and 10 bases lay in between. CDR3 nucleotides: TGTGCCAGCAGTGGACAGGTGCTAGCCAAAAACATTCAGTACTTC. Translation: CASSGQVLAKNIQYF.

DNA for the CDR3: TGCGCCAGCAGCAGAGCCCCAGCGTCCTACAATGAGCAGTTCTTC. Translating it yields CASSRAPASYNEQFF. This chain links TRBV5-1 with TRBJ2-1; D uncertain. This CDR3 contains 15 residues. Germline CDR1 SGHRS, CDR2 YFSETQ. V was shortened by 4 bases and J by 1 base, with 12 bases between the two germline ends.

This rearrangement joins TRBV7-2 to TRBJ1-6; TRBD1 aligns across 7 bases. From germline, CDR1 is SGHTA and CDR2 FQGNSA. The CDR3 sequence is 14 residues long. V shed 5 bases and J 4 bases; nucleotides not matched to a gene: 2. CDR3 nucleotides: TGTGCCAGCAGCCGGGACAGTTATAATTCACCCCTCCACTTT. This gives the protein CASSRDSYNSPLHF.

The DNA of the CDR3 is TGCGCCAGCAGCAAATCCCAAACAGGGAACACCTACGAGCAGTACTTC. This codes for CASSKSQTGNTYEQYF. The chain joins TRBV4-3 to TRBJ2-7, with D perhaps matching TRBD1 (6 bases). Trimming removed 5 bases at V and 2 bases at J, with 19 bases between. The germline V gene has CDR1 LGHNA and CDR2 YSLEER. The CDR3 is 16 residues long.

The genes are TRBV6-1 and TRBJ2-5, with 7 positions matching TRBD1. Germline CDR1 reads MNHNS; CDR2 reads SASEGT. This CDR3 contains 13 residues. Losses at the gene ends were 7 bases for V and 3 bases for J; bases not matched to a gene: 5. The CDR3 bases are TGTGCCAGCATTTGGGGACAGAAAGAGACCCAGTACTTC. Translating it yields CASIWGQKETQYF.

This clone was observed a handful of times. V usage is TRBV2 and J usage is TRBJ1-2; TRBD1 aligns across 7 bases. This CDR3 contains 12 residues. Germline-derived CDR1 and CDR2 are SNHLY and FYNNEI. V trimming: 4 bases; J trimming: 4 bases; junction bases outside the gene matches: 0. The CDR3 DNA is TGTGCCAGCAGTGGGGACAGCTATGGCTACACCTTC. It codes for CASSGDSYGYTF.

This clone was found once. CDR3 sequence reads: CASESRQSSMPQHF. CDR3 nucleotide sequence: TGTGCCAGCGAATCCCGACAGTCGTCTATGCCCCAGCATTTT. The V and J genes are TRBV2 and TRBJ1-5; TRBD1 is a possible D gene (5 bases). The CDR3 loop spans 14 amino acids. V lost 8 bases and J lost 9, with 20 bases in between. Per the germline V gene, CDR1 is SNHLY and CDR2 is FYNNEI.

This clone was detected only a few times. This chain connects TRBV7-8 to TRBJ2-1; 12 bases match TRBD2. Germline CDR1 and CDR2: SGHVS and FQNEAQ. The CDR3 sequence is 17 residues long. The V gene end was trimmed by 4 bases and the J gene end by 6 bases; junction bases not matched to a gene: 10. The CDR3 nucleotides read TGTGCCAGCAGCTCAAATCCCGCTAGCGGGAGGGCCAATGAGCAGTTCTTC. Amino acids: CASSSNPASGRANEQFF.

The chain has TRBV30 and TRBJ1-3; tentatively, D is TRBD1 (5 bases). The ends were cut back, 4 bases at V and 2 bases at J, with 12 bases in the middle. The CDR3 contains 14 residues. Germline CDR1 reads GTSNPN; CDR2 reads SVGIG (reference sequence). CDR3 sequence: CAWNRQKAGNTIYF. In DNA, the CDR3 is TGTGCCTGGAACCGACAGAAGGCTGGAAACACCATATATTTT.

With respect to this clone: This same CDR3 is encoded by further DNA sequences in the sample. The genes are TRBV27 and TRBJ2-7; 7 bases are a match to TRBD1. Germline V gene lookup returns CDR1 MNHEY and CDR2 SMNVEV (reference sequence). With V trimmed by 5 bases and J by 2 bases, 6 bases remained unmatched. The CDR3 is 14 amino acids. CDR3 coding DNA: TGTGCCAGCAGTCTAAGACAGGGTCCCTACGAGCAGTACTTC. Amino acids: CASSLRQGPYEQYF.

This sequence joins TRBV4-2 and TRBJ1-1; 11 bases are shared with TRBD1. The CDR3 loop spans 15 amino acids. V gave up 4 bases and J gave up 4 bases; unmatched junction bases: 5. Germline V gene sequence: CDR1 LGHNA, CDR2 YNFKEQ. CDR3: CASSRTGGEGTEAFF. The DNA for the CDR3 is TGTGCCAGCAGCCGGACAGGGGGCGAGGGCACTGAAGCTTTCTTT.

V is TRBV7-2 and J is TRBJ1-2; possible D gene TRBD1, 6 bases. The CDR3 runs to 13 residues. The germline CDR1 and CDR2 sequences are SGHTA and FQGNSA. The V end lost 0 bases, the J end lost 8 bases, and 10 bases lay between the germline ends. CDR3 coding DNA: TGTGCCAGCAGCTTAGCACAGGGTAGGGGCTACACCTTC. Residues: CASSLAQGRGYTF.

DNA of the CDR3: TGCAGCGCCGCGGGGTTCCTCTCTAACTATGGCTACACCTTC. Residues: CSAAGFLSNYGYTF. This chain joins TRBV29-1 and TRBJ1-2; D unclear. The CDR3 has 14 residues. The V end was cut by 7 bases, the J end by 0 bases, with 15 bases between. The V gene's germline CDR1 is SQVTM and CDR2 ANQGSEA.

V usage is TRBV10-3 and J usage is TRBJ2-3; 9 bases map to TRBD2. The CDR3 loop spans 13 amino acids. V trimming: 6 bases; J trimming: 3 bases; junction bases outside the gene matches: 1. Germline CDR1 ENHRY, CDR2 SYGVKD. The CDR3 DNA reads as TGTGCCATCAGCCTAGCGGGAACAGATACGCAGTATTTT. Protein product: CAISLAGTDTQYF.

CDR3: CASSQDQGSTDTQYF. The CDR3 DNA is TGTGCCAGCAGCCAAGACCAGGGGAGCACAGATACGCAGTATTTT. The V call is TRBV14, the J call TRBJ2-3, with D perhaps TRBD1 (6 bases). Per the germline V gene, CDR1 is SGHDN and CDR2 is FVKESK. This CDR3 has 15 amino acids. The V end lost 0 bases, the J end lost 0 bases, and 7 bases lay between the germline ends.

This chain uses TRBV4-1 with TRBJ1-1; D gene uncertain. Deletions cut 6 bases from V and 8 bases from J, with 16 bases between. The germline gives CDR1 MGHRA, CDR2 YSYEKL. The CDR3 runs to 13 residues. DNA for the CDR3: TGCGCCAGCAGGCCCGGGTCACGTTTAGAAGCTTTCTTT. This encodes CASRPGSRLEAFF.

The rearrangement uses TRBV6-5 and TRBJ2-7; TRBD1 matches 9 bases. CDR3 size: 14 residues. CDR1 is MNHEY, CDR2 SVGAGI, per germline. Trimming took 8 bases from V and 1 from J; bases not matched to a gene: 6. The CDR3 nucleotides are TGTGCCAGCCGTCAAGGGACAGGGTCCTACGAGCAGTACTTC. Its protein is CASRQGTGSYEQYF.

The chain is built from TRBV2 and TRBJ1-1; 8 positions match TRBD1. J lost 0 bases, V lost 8 bases, and 5 bases had no gene match. This CDR3 has 14 residues. The V gene's germline CDR1 is SNHLY and CDR2 FYNNEI. CDR3 amino acids: CASARQGLNTEAFF. The CDR3 DNA sequence: TGTGCCAGCGCTAGACAGGGGCTGAACACTGAAGCTTTCTTT. The variable domain in full, with the rest retrieved from reference TRBV2 and TRBJ1-1, is EPEVTQTPSHQVTQMGQEVILRCVPISNHLYFYWYRQILGQKVEFLVSFYNNEISEKSEIFDDQFSVERPDGSNFTLKIRSTKLEDSAMYFCASARQGLNTEAFFGQGTRLTVV.

V gene TRBV4-3 combines with J gene TRBJ1-1; tentatively, D is TRBD1 (5 bases). This CDR3 contains 16 residues. Trimming shortened V by 0 bases and J by 6 bases, and 17 bases separated the two germline ends. Germline CDR1 is LGHNA and CDR2 is YSLEER. This chain's CDR3 is CASSQDIVGARAEAFF. CDR3 sequence (DNA): TGCGCCAGCAGCCAAGACATCGTTGGGGCAAGAGCTGAAGCTTTCTTT.

The V call is TRBV29-1, the J call TRBJ1-1, with D possibly TRBD1 on 5 matching bases. The V gene lost 1 base and the J gene lost 0 bases, with 9 bases spanning the gap. The CDR3 is 14 amino acids. Germline CDR1 reads SQVTM; CDR2 reads ANQGSEA. CDR3 nucleotides: TGCAGCGTTGAAGGACAGAGCATGAACACTGAAGCTTTCTTT. Translation gives CSVEGQSMNTEAFF.

This rearrangement joins TRBV7-2 to TRBJ2-7; a weak D match, TRBD1 (6 bases). Germline lookup yields CDR1 SGHTA and CDR2 FQGNSA. The CDR3 totals 16 residues. With 1 base removed from V and 2 bases from J, the gap between germline ends came to 15 bases. The CDR3 coding sequence is TGTGCCAGCAGCTTAGGGGGGCTTGGGACCGCCTACGAGCAGTACTTC. Translation: CASSLGGLGTAYEQYF.